The clone carrying this T cell receptor beta chain was detected a few times. What it binds is unknown. The germline V and J ends were trimmed by 1 base and 1 base, with 7 bases remaining between them. The length of the CDR3 is 15 residues. Germline CDR1 and CDR2: LGHNA and YNFKEQ. TCRdb ran MiXCR on the 5' RACE reads and lists one entry per CDR3 protein. The table has 250,000 to 350,000 distinct CDR3 sequences, 20% seen once. The sample is drawn from a study of CD8 T cells in ankylosing spondylitis. Overall study results and limits: Relatively scarce in peripheral blood, disease-linked clones were CD8+. For ankylosing spondylitis blood, a TCR beta motif of several highly homologous variants appeared characteristic.

The sequenced material came from blood, either unsorted or a sorted T cell fraction (not recorded which). This TCR was sampled from a male donor with ankylosing spondylitis or in good health (not recorded which). The rearrangement links TRBV4-2 to TRBJ2-2; maybe TRBD2 (5 bases). CDR3 residues: CASSQARGNTGELFF. CDR3 nucleotides: TGTGCCAGCAGCCAAGCCCGGGGGAACACCGGGGAGCTGTTTTTT.